This is a list of T cell receptor beta chains from one sample in a study of T cells in Graves' hyperthyroidism and ophthalmopathy. TCRdb processed the multiplex PCR reads anew with MiXCR; each CDR3 protein has one entry. The sample lists around 450,000 distinct CDR3 sequences; 15% to 19% were seen once. The specimen sequenced was blood. These receptors originate from a woman between 18 and 29 years old with Graves' hyperthyroidism. Each CDR3 is given with its conserved first and last residue.

CDR3 protein: CANKVRNTDTQYF
J gene: TRBJ2-3
V gene: TRBV27
CDR3 length: 13

CDR3 protein: CASSLQQGYEQYF
J gene: TRBJ2-7
V gene: TRBV7-9
CDR3 length: 13

CDR3 protein: CAWSPGTSQGNREQFF
J gene: TRBJ2-1
V gene: TRBV30
CDR3 length: 16

CDR3 protein: CASSPAILAGGASDTQYF
J gene: TRBJ2-3
V gene: TRBV9
CDR3 length: 18

CDR3 protein: CASSLATVSTNEKLFF
J gene: TRBJ1-4
V gene: TRBV5-1
CDR3 length: 16

CDR3 protein: CASKWAGEDSNQPQHF
J gene: TRBJ1-5
V gene: TRBV30
CDR3 length: 16

CDR3 protein: CASSIGNLDTQYF
J gene: TRBJ2-3
V gene: TRBV19
CDR3 length: 13

CDR3 protein: CASSYSRSLGDTQYF
J gene: TRBJ2-3
V gene: TRBV6-5
CDR3 length: 15

CDR3 protein: CSAKQGFDNSPLHF
J gene: TRBJ1-6
V gene: TRBV20-1
CDR3 length: 14

CDR3 protein: CASSEGGADYEQYF
J gene: TRBJ2-7
V gene: TRBV6-1
CDR3 length: 14

CDR3 protein: CASSYSRWEETQYF
J gene: TRBJ2-5
V gene: TRBV6-5
CDR3 length: 14

CDR3 protein: CSVALQTNTEAFF
J gene: TRBJ1-1
V gene: TRBV29-1
CDR3 length: 13

CDR3 protein: CASSYIAGGPDTQYF
J gene: TRBJ2-3
V gene: TRBV6-6
CDR3 length: 15

CDR3 protein: CASSYRGYGYTF
J gene: TRBJ1-2
V gene: TRBV6-1
CDR3 length: 12

CDR3 protein: CASSQDQAWGGNQPQHF
J gene: TRBJ1-5
V gene: TRBV4-1
CDR3 length: 17

CDR3 protein: CSASFREGTDTQYF
J gene: TRBJ2-3
V gene: TRBV20-1
CDR3 length: 14

CDR3 protein: CSVGAGAETQYF
J gene: TRBJ2-5
V gene: TRBV20-1
CDR3 length: 12

CDR3 protein: CASSFRDTLYEQYF
J gene: TRBJ2-7
V gene: TRBV27
CDR3 length: 14

CDR3 protein: CASSRGTSGIWETQYF
J gene: TRBJ2-5
V gene: TRBV11-2
CDR3 length: 16

CDR3 protein: CASSRGSGNEQFF
J gene: TRBJ2-1
V gene: TRBV4-1
CDR3 length: 13

CDR3 protein: CASSMKSSGNTIYF
J gene: TRBJ1-3
V gene: TRBV18
CDR3 length: 14

CDR3 protein: CASIRQTIIKGNTEASF
J gene: TRBJ1-1
V gene: TRBV6-5
CDR3 length: 17

CDR3 protein: CASSLVVGNGIDTQYF
J gene: TRBJ2-3
V gene: TRBV7-9
CDR3 length: 16

CDR3 protein: CASSFTSNQPQHF
J gene: TRBJ1-5
V gene: TRBV27
CDR3 length: 13

CDR3 protein: CASSLAGRGGTDTQYF
J gene: TRBJ2-3
V gene: TRBV11-2
CDR3 length: 16

CDR3 protein: CASSSSSSGQYF
J gene: TRBJ2-7
V gene: TRBV7-9
CDR3 length: 12

CDR3 protein: CASSTGQANYGYTF
J gene: TRBJ1-2
V gene: TRBV5-4
CDR3 length: 14

CDR3 protein: CASSSNLRTEAFF
J gene: TRBJ1-1
V gene: TRBV10-1
CDR3 length: 13

CDR3 protein: CASSPPRFSGNTIYF
J gene: TRBJ1-3
V gene: TRBV28
CDR3 length: 15

CDR3 protein: CASSLARGGSGPQHF
J gene: TRBJ1-5
V gene: TRBV12-3/TRBV12-4
CDR3 length: 15

CDR3 protein: CSAQPSEFNYGYTF
J gene: TRBJ1-2
V gene: TRBV20-1
CDR3 length: 14

CDR3 protein: CASSLIGLAGADTQYF
J gene: TRBJ2-3
V gene: TRBV5-4
CDR3 length: 16

CDR3 protein: CASSLMGQLPYGYTF
J gene: TRBJ1-2
V gene: TRBV27
CDR3 length: 15

CDR3 protein: CASRNRAVTDTQYF
J gene: TRBJ2-3
V gene: TRBV6-1
CDR3 length: 14

CDR3 protein: CASSLSPSGTDTQYF
J gene: TRBJ2-3
V gene: TRBV12-3/TRBV12-4
CDR3 length: 15

CDR3 protein: CASSFASLNEQYF
J gene: TRBJ2-7
V gene: TRBV12-3/TRBV12-4
CDR3 length: 13

CDR3 protein: CSASYSISYNEQFF
J gene: TRBJ2-1
V gene: TRBV20-1
CDR3 length: 14

CDR3 protein: CASSFGQDNSPLHF
J gene: TRBJ1-6
V gene: TRBV12-3/TRBV12-4
CDR3 length: 14

CDR3 protein: CSARHDRATGELFF
J gene: TRBJ2-2
V gene: TRBV20-1
CDR3 length: 14

CDR3 protein: CASSLFGISGSNEQFF
J gene: TRBJ2-1
V gene: TRBV7-8
CDR3 length: 16

CDR3 protein: CASSTTAAGGTYGYTF
J gene: TRBJ1-2
V gene: TRBV2
CDR3 length: 16

CDR3 protein: CASSLQGAGVGEQYF
J gene: TRBJ2-7
V gene: TRBV7-9
CDR3 length: 15

CDR3 protein: CASNPLLQGTPEAFF
J gene: TRBJ1-1
V gene: TRBV7-4
CDR3 length: 15

CDR3 protein: CASSLASGRVRDTQYF
J gene: TRBJ2-3
V gene: TRBV12-3/TRBV12-4
CDR3 length: 16

CDR3 protein: CASSFGGGTGTKEQYF
J gene: TRBJ2-7
V gene: TRBV28
CDR3 length: 16

CDR3 protein: CASSRGESEAFF
J gene: TRBJ1-1
V gene: TRBV5-1
CDR3 length: 12

CDR3 protein: CASSELTGGTHEQYF
J gene: TRBJ2-7
V gene: TRBV6-1
CDR3 length: 15

CDR3 protein: CASSQDTSNQPQHF
J gene: TRBJ1-5
V gene: TRBV4-1
CDR3 length: 14

CDR3 protein: CASSELQGTHYEQYF
J gene: TRBJ2-7
V gene: TRBV6-1
CDR3 length: 15

CDR3 protein: CASSLAADQPQHF
J gene: TRBJ1-5
V gene: TRBV5-1
CDR3 length: 13

CDR3 protein: CASSAPGQGYNEQFF
J gene: TRBJ2-1
V gene: TRBV4-1
CDR3 length: 15

CDR3 protein: CASSEGAYEQYF
J gene: TRBJ2-7
V gene: TRBV6-1
CDR3 length: 12

CDR3 protein: CASSKLAGLATDTQYF
J gene: TRBJ2-3
V gene: TRBV7-8
CDR3 length: 16

CDR3 protein: CAISERQGAGGELFF
J gene: TRBJ2-2
V gene: TRBV10-3
CDR3 length: 15

CDR3 protein: CASSVAAGDNEQFF
J gene: TRBJ2-1
V gene: TRBV9
CDR3 length: 14

CDR3 protein: CASTTIRAPNQPQHF
J gene: TRBJ1-5
V gene: TRBV13
CDR3 length: 15

CDR3 protein: CASSVGAGVDNEQFF
J gene: TRBJ2-1
V gene: TRBV2
CDR3 length: 15

CDR3 protein: CASSGWQGGTEAFF
J gene: TRBJ1-1
V gene: TRBV2
CDR3 length: 14

CDR3 protein: CSARKAGGPGDLDTQYF
J gene: TRBJ2-3
V gene: TRBV20-1
CDR3 length: 17

CDR3 protein: CAISESEGRIYEQYF
J gene: TRBJ2-7
V gene: TRBV10-3
CDR3 length: 15